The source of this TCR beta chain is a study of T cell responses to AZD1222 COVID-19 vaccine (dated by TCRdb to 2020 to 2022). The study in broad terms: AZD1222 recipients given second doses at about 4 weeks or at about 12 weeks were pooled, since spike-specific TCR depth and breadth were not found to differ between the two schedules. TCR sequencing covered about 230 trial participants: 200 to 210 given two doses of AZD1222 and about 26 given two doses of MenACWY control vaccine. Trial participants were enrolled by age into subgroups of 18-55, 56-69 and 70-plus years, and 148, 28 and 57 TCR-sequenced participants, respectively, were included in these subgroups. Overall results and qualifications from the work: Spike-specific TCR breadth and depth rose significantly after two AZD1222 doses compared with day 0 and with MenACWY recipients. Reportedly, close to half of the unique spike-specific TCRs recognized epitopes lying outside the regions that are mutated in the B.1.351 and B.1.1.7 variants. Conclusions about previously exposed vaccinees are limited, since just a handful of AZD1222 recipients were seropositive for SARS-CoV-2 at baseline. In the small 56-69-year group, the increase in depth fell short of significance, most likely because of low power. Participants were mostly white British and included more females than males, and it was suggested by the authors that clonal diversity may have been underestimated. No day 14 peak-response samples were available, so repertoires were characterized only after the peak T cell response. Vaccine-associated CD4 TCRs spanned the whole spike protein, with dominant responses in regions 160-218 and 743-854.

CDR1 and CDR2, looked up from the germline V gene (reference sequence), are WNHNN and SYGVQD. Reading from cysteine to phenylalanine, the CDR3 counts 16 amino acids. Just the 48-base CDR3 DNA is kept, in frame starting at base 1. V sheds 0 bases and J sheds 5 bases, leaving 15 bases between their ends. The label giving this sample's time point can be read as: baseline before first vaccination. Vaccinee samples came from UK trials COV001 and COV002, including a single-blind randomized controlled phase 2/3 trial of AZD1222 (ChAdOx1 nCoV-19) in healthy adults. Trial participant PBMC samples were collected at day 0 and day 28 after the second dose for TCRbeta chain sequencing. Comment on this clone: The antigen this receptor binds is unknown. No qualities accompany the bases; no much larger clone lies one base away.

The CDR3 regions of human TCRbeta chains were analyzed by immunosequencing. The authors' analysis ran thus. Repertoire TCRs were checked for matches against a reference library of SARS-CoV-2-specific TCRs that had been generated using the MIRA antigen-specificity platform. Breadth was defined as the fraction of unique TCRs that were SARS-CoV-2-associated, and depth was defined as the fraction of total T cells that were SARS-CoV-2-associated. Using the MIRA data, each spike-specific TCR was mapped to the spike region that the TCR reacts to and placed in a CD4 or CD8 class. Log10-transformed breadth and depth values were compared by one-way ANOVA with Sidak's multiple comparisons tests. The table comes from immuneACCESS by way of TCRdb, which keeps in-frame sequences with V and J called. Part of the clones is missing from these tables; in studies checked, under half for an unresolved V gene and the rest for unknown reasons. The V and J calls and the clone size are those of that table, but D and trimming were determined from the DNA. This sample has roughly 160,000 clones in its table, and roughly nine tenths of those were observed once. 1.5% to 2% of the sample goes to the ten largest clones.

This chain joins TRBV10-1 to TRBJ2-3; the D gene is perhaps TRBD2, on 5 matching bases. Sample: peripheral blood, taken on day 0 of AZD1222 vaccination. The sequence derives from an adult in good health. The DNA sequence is TGCGCCAGCAGTGAGTCTCAGGCTAGCCGGGTAGATACGCAGTATTTT. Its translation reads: CASSESQASRVDTQYF.